Following are 23 T cell receptor beta chains from one sample sequenced in a study of T cell repertoires in cytomegalovirus infection. MiXCR, applied by TCRdb to the reads, yields one record per CDR3 protein. The table records about 120,000 distinct CDR3 sequences, 10% of them present only once. These receptors' antigens are unknown. Sample: PBMCs, sequenced either directly or after in vitro stimulation (not recorded which). The source of these receptors is a human donor in good health (CMV status not recorded). Some clones in this sample may be carry-over from other donors' samples.

V and J are TRBV5-6 and TRBJ2-3, with 9 bases fitting TRBD2. Unmatched junction bases numbered 4, after V lost 0 bases and J lost 2 bases. The CDR3 contains 16 residues. Germline CDR1 is SGHDT and CDR2 is YYEEEE. CDR3 nucleotide sequence: TGTGCCAGCAGCTTGGTCGCGGGAGGGGACACAGATACGCAGTATTTT. The encoded protein is CASSLVAGGDTDTQYF.

V gene TRBV28 combines with J gene TRBJ2-7; D uncertain. V was trimmed by 5 bases and J by 6 bases, leaving 14 bases between them. Germline values: CDR1 MDHEN, CDR2 SYDVKM. CDR3 length: 13 amino acids. In nucleotides, the CDR3 is TGTGCCAGCAGTACCCTCGGGCCCGGCGAGCAGTACTTC. It translates to CASSTLGPGEQYF.

This clonotype came up many times. The gene calls are TRBV7-2 and TRBJ2-5, with D unresolved. Trimming shortened V by 5 bases and J by 4 bases, and 8 bases separated the two germline ends. This CDR3 has 12 residues. Germline V CDR1 and CDR2: SGHTA, FQGNSA. The CDR3 DNA reads TGTGCCAGCAGCAGGCGAGGAGAGACCCAGTACTTC. It codes for CASSRRGETQYF.

The table lists this clonotype with many counts. The chain links TRBV5-1 to TRBJ1-6; no definite D call. The germline V gene encodes CDR1 SGHRS and CDR2 YFSETQ. This CDR3 comprises 15 residues. Between the trimmed V and J ends, which lost 0 bases and 7 bases, there was a span of 11 bases. CDR3 amino acids: CASSLVWGGNSPLHF. For the CDR3, the DNA is TGCGCCAGCAGCTTGGTCTGGGGTGGCAATTCACCCCTCCACTTT.

This clonotype was observed many times. V is TRBV7-2 and J is TRBJ2-1, with 13 bases lining up with TRBD2. The length of the CDR3 is 15 residues. Germline CDR1 SGHTA, CDR2 FQGNSA. The junction had 3 bases not matched to a gene; V was cut back by 5 bases and J by 5 bases. This chain's CDR3 is CASSRTSGSHNEQFF. In DNA, the CDR3 is TGTGCCAGCAGCCGGACTAGCGGGAGTCACAATGAGCAGTTCTTC.

This clonotype was counted ten times or more. The chain uses TRBV4-1 and TRBJ2-1, with TRBD2 identical over 9 bases. After removal of 4 bases from V and 1 base from J, the junction contained 5 bases not matched to a gene. The CDR3 totals 16 residues. Germline CDR1 MGHRA, CDR2 YSYEKL. DNA of the CDR3: TGCGCCAGCAGCCGAGAGGGACTAGCTTCCTACAATGAGCAGTTCTTC. This sequence encodes CASSREGLASYNEQFF.

This clonotype appeared a few times. DNA for the CDR3: TGTGCCAGCAGTGAGGACGGTACCTACGAGCAGTACGTC. Encoded protein: CASSEDGTYEQYV. This chain joins TRBV2 and TRBJ2-7; D gene unclear. Per the germline V gene, CDR1 is SNHLY and CDR2 is FYNNEI. V was pared by 3 bases and J by 2 bases, with 8 bases between. This CDR3 is 13 amino acids long.

CDR3 protein: CSGGPLDYGYTF. In DNA, the CDR3 is TGCAGCGGAGGACCACTAGACTATGGCTACACCTTC. The chain links TRBV29-1 to TRBJ1-2; D call uncertain. Trimming pared 7 bases from V and 3 bases from J, leaving 12 bases between. This CDR3 contains 12 residues. Germline V gene lookup returns CDR1 SQVTM and CDR2 ANQGSEA.

This clonotype was recorded a few times. In DNA form, the CDR3 reads TGTGCCAGTGCGAGCGGAGCTAGGCGCAATGAGCAGTTCTTC. Its protein product is CASASGARRNEQFF. The rearrangement uses TRBV19 and TRBJ2-1; TRBD2 might be the D (5 bases). The CDR3 sequence is 14 residues long. With 8 bases removed from V and 6 bases from J, the gap between germline ends came to 17 bases. Germline CDR1 is LNHDA and CDR2 is SQIVND (reference sequence).

This clonotype appeared many times. This rearrangement joins TRBV2 to TRBJ2-3, with 11 positions matching TRBD2. CDR1 SNHLY and CDR2 FYNNEI come from the germline V gene. Trimming cost V 7 bases and J 2 bases; bases outside gene matches: 5. The CDR3 runs to 15 residues. CDR3 nucleotide sequence: TGTGCCAGCACCGGGACTAGCGGCTACACAGATACGCAGTATTTT. Its protein is CASTGTSGYTDTQYF. The full variable domain, in which reference TRBV2 and TRBJ2-3 provide the parts outside the CDR3, is EPEVTQTPSHQVTQMGQEVILRCVPISNHLYFYWYRQILGQKVEFLVSFYNNEISEKSEIFDDQFSVERPDGSNFTLKIRSTKLEDSAMYFCASTGTSGYTDTQYFGPGTRLTVL.

This clonotype was detected only a few times. This chain uses TRBV6-2 or TRBV6-3 with TRBJ2-7; D might be TRBD1 (6 bases). CDR1 and CDR2 from the germline V gene are MNHEY and SVGEGT. Trimming took 0 bases from V and 3 from J, leaving 15 bases between them. This CDR3 region has 16 residues. The CDR3 DNA reads TGTGCCAGCAGTTACTCCCAAGACAGGAACTTCTACGAGCAGTACTTC. It yields the protein CASSYSQDRNFYEQYF.

This clonotype occurred many times. J is TRBJ1-2 and V is TRBV6-1; D perhaps matches TRBD1 (5 bases). The CDR3 spans 15 residues. CDR1 is MNHNS and CDR2 is SASEGT in the germline V gene. Deletions cut 5 bases from V and 5 bases from J, with 18 bases between. For the CDR3, the DNA is TGTGCCAGCAGTTTGAATGAGGGGCCGGGGTATGGCTACACCTTC. Its protein product is CASSLNEGPGYGYTF.

This chain joins TRBV29-1 and TRBJ1-4; D is possibly TRBD1 (5 bases). The CDR3 is 15 amino acids. V lost 4 bases and J 3 bases, leaving 15 bases between the germline ends. CDR1 and CDR2 from the germline V gene are SQVTM and ANQGSEA. CDR3 sequence: CSVGTYMGANEKLFF. CDR3 nucleotides: TGCAGCGTTGGGACCTATATGGGGGCTAATGAAAAACTGTTTTTT.

In its sample, this clonotype was seen many times. V usage is TRBV7-2 and J usage is TRBJ1-2; 7 bases are a match to TRBD1. The V gene end was trimmed by 4 bases and the J gene end by 3 bases; junction bases not matched to a gene: 5. Germline CDR1 and CDR2: SGHTA and FQGNSA. The CDR3 is made up of 14 amino acids. The CDR3 loop is CASSSPGQHYGYTF. The DNA of the CDR3 is TGTGCCAGCAGCTCGCCGGGACAGCACTATGGCTACACCTTC.

This clonotype was counted ten times or more. The genes are TRBV9 and TRBJ2-1; D might be TRBD2 (6 bases). The CDR3 loop spans 13 amino acids. V was trimmed by 0 bases and J by 10 bases, leaving 11 bases between them. Germline assignment: CDR1 SGDLS and CDR2 YYNGEE. This chain's CDR3 is CASSVAYSGEQFF. As DNA, the CDR3 is TGTGCCAGCAGCGTAGCATATAGCGGCGAGCAGTTCTTC.

This clonotype was observed at least ten times. The chain couples TRBV7-3 to TRBJ1-2, with 9 positions matching TRBD1. V lost 2 bases to trimming and J lost 8 bases; unmatched junction nucleotides: 9. The CDR3 runs 15 residues. CDR1 SGHTA and CDR2 FQGTGA come from the germline V gene. The chain's CDR3 is CASSLYLDRGGGYTF. The CDR3 nucleotides are TGTGCCAGCAGCTTATATCTTGACAGGGGGGGCGGCTACACCTTC.

The J gene is TRBJ2-3, the V gene TRBV5-1; 9 positions match TRBD2. V lost 6 bases to trimming and J lost 6 bases; unmatched junction nucleotides: 17. The CDR3 has 17 amino acids. Germline V lookup: CDR1 SGHRS, CDR2 YFSETQ. This CDR3 reads CASIPEPASGIYDTQYF. The CDR3 nucleotides are TGCGCCAGCATTCCCGAGCCGGCTAGCGGGATTTACGATACGCAGTATTTT. The complete variable domain, with remaining parts taken from reference TRBV5-1 and TRBJ2-3, reads KAGVTQTPRYLIKTRGQQVTLSCSPISGHRSVSWYQQTPGQGLQFLFEYFSETQRNKGNFPGRFSGRQFSNSRSEMNVSTLELGDSALYLCASIPEPASGIYDTQYFGPGTRLTVL.

This clonotype was seen many times. The chain couples TRBV28 to TRBJ2-1; no definite D call. In germline, CDR1 is MDHEN, CDR2 SYDVKM. The CDR3 loop spans 11 amino acids. Trimming cost V 6 bases and J 9 bases, with 9 bases left between them. The CDR3 sequence: CASRSVGEQFF. CDR3 sequence (DNA): TGTGCCAGCAGGTCGGTCGGTGAGCAGTTCTTC.

This clonotype was counted at least ten times. The chain recombines TRBV6-1 with TRBJ2-3; 8 nucleotides agree with TRBD1. Germline assignment: CDR1 MNHNS and CDR2 SASEGT. This CDR3 comprises 15 residues. V shed 5 bases and J 3 bases; nucleotides not matched to a gene: 7. This chain's CDR3 is CASSIGDRYTDTQYF. CDR3 nucleotides: TGTGCCAGCAGTATCGGGGACAGGTATACAGATACGCAGTATTTT.

This clonotype was recorded a few times. J is TRBJ2-7 and V is TRBV20-1; a weak D match, TRBD2 (6 bases). Looked up from germline, CDR1 is DFQATT and CDR2 is SNEGSKA (reference sequence). The CDR3 consists of 15 residues. Trimming shortened V by 6 bases and J by 0 bases, and 18 bases separated the two germline ends. The CDR3 DNA is TGCAGTGCCAGACCCGCGGGAATGAGCTCCTACGAGCAGTACTTC. It encodes CSARPAGMSSYEQYF.

This clonotype turned up a few times. V and J are TRBV15 and TRBJ2-7, with D unresolved. The germline V and J ends were trimmed by 0 bases and 4 bases, with 10 bases remaining between them. This CDR3 spans 14 amino acids. Germline V gene lookup returns CDR1 LNHNV and CDR2 YYDKDF (reference sequence). This chain's CDR3 is CATSRDRRVYEQYV. The CDR3 DNA reads as TGTGCCACCAGCAGAGATCGTAGGGTTTACGAGCAGTACGTC.

In this sample, this clonotype turned up many times. The chain couples TRBV6-2 or TRBV6-3 to TRBJ1-5; perhaps TRBD1 as D (5 bases). The CDR3 runs to 13 residues. Germline CDR1 is MNHEY and CDR2 is SVGEGT. V was shortened by 3 bases and J by 7 bases, with 10 bases between the two germline ends. Written as DNA, the CDR3 is TGTGCCAGCAGTTATGCAGGGCAACAGCCCCAGCATTTT. Protein sequence: CASSYAGQQPQHF.

This clonotype showed up many times. The rearrangement links TRBV12-3 or TRBV12-4 to TRBJ1-2, with a tentative D call TRBD1 (5 bases). V dropped 1 base and J dropped 7 bases, with 10 bases sitting between them. The CDR3 runs 13 residues. Here the CDR3 DNA reads TGTGCCAGCAGTTTAGGGGGGATCCCTGGCTACACCTTC. Encoded protein: CASSLGGIPGYTF.